These T cell receptor beta chains were read from a single sample in a study of response to subunit inactivated influenza vaccine. TCRdb reanalysed the RT-PCR reads using MiXCR and keeps one entry per CDR3 protein. This table holds roughly 500,000 distinct CDR3 sequences, 16% found once. Sequencing used CD4+ T cells sorted from PBMCs, obtained 23 months after vaccination. Receptor source: a man aged 50 to 75 who received an inactivated influenza vaccine. Each CDR3 is given with its conserved first and last residue. The order of the fields is J gene, D gene, V gene, clone size, CDR3 protein, CDR3 DNA. D genes are given only for firm matches. Only some rows state a clone size, as once, few, many or a class for expanded clones.

TRBJ2-1	TRBD2	TRBV4-3	.	CASSQELAGSYNEQFF	TGCGCCAGCAGCCAAGAGCTAGCGGGTTCCTACAATGAGCAGTTCTTC
TRBJ1-2	.	TRBV10-3	many	CAITAGNNYGYTF	TGTGCCATCACCGCAGGCAATAACTATGGCTACACCTTC
TRBJ2-3	TRBD2	TRBV4-2	.	CASSQNLRTSGYTDTQYF	TGTGCCAGCAGCCAAAATCTTCGGACTAGCGGGTACACAGATACGCAGTATTTT
TRBJ2-1	.	TRBV5-1	.	CASRVGPAQGEQFF	TGCGCCAGCAGGGTTGGACCTGCTCAGGGTGAGCAGTTCTTC
TRBJ2-7	.	TRBV23-1	few	CARACYEQYF	TGCGCCAGAGCCTGCTACGAGCAGTACTTC
TRBJ2-1	.	TRBV24-1	.	CATSDFSRSNEQFF	TGTGCCACCAGTGATTTTAGTAGGTCCAATGAGCAGTTCTTC
TRBJ2-7	.	TRBV5-6	few	CASSFSGRSSYEQYF	TGTGCCAGCAGCTTCAGCGGGCGAAGCTCCTACGAGCAGTACTTC
TRBJ2-5	TRBD1	TRBV20-1	few	CSACAGTGLLETQYF	TGCAGTGCTTGCGCCGGGACAGGGCTATTAGAGACCCAGTACTTC
TRBJ2-7	.	TRBV6-5	.	CASSYFGLNYEQYF	TGTGCCAGCAGTTACTTCGGCCTTAACTACGAGCAGTACTTC
TRBJ1-1	.	TRBV6-1	few	CASSERVTMNTEAFF	TGTGCCAGCAGTGAGAGGGTAACAATGAACACTGAAGCTTTCTTT
TRBJ2-5	.	TRBV5-1	.	CASSLYPVKETQYF	TGCGCCAGCAGCTTGTATCCGGTGAAAGAGACCCAGTACTTC
TRBJ2-5	TRBD1	TRBV29-1	few	CSVVRGQGETQYF	TGCAGCGTTGTGAGGGGGCAAGGGGAGACCCAGTACTTC
TRBJ2-5	TRBD1	TRBV7-2	.	CASRRIRQGKFSETQYF	TGTGCCAGCAGGAGAATAAGACAGGGAAAATTTTCAGAGACCCAGTACTTC
TRBJ1-1	.	TRBV7-2	.	CASSPRQANTEAFF	TGTGCCAGCAGCCCCCGACAGGCGAACACTGAAGCTTTCTTT
TRBJ2-3	TRBD2	TRBV3-1	.	CASSYLGLTTDTQYF	TGTGCCAGCAGCTATTTGGGACTAACCACAGATACGCAGTATTTT
TRBJ1-1	.	TRBV3-1	.	CASSLYGTTEAFF	TGTGCCAGCAGCCTGTACGGGACCACTGAAGCTTTCTTT
TRBJ2-7	.	TRBV7-2	.	CASSWGRRYEQYF	TGTGCCAGCAGCTGGGGTCGGAGGTACGAGCAGTACTTC
TRBJ2-5	.	TRBV5-6	many	CASSRDRETQYF	TGTGCCAGCAGCCGAGACAGAGAGACCCAGTACTTC
TRBJ1-6	.	TRBV5-1	many	CASKARTGLENSPLHF	TGCGCCAGCAAGGCCCGTACAGGGTTGGAAAATTCACCCCTCCACTTT
TRBJ1-1	.	TRBV12-3/TRBV12-4	.	CASSLAWGWAFF	TGTGCCAGCAGTTTGGCATGGGGTTGGGCTTTCTTT
TRBJ2-5	TRBD1	TRBV6-5	.	CASSYGQGGQETQYF	TGTGCCAGCAGTTACGGACAGGGGGGCCAAGAGACCCAGTACTTC
TRBJ2-5	.	TRBV7-8	.	CASYDERLVLIGSRETQYF	TGTGCCAGCTATGATGAAAGACTAGTCCTAATTGGTAGTAGAGAGACCCAGTACTTC
TRBJ2-5	TRBD2	TRBV15	many	CATNTGGIQETQYF	TGTGCGACTAACACGGGGGGGATTCAAGAGACCCAGTACTTC
TRBJ2-5	TRBD2	TRBV29-1	few	CSGRDYHGETQYF	TGCAGCGGAAGGGACTACCACGGGGAGACCCAGTACTTC
TRBJ2-7	.	TRBV12-3/TRBV12-4	few	CASSLGVSFSYEQYF	TGTGCCAGCAGTTTAGGGGTGTCCTTTTCCTACGAGCAGTACTTC
TRBJ1-5	.	TRBV4-2	few	CASSQEWASNQPQHF	TGTGCCAGCAGCCAAGAGTGGGCCAGCAATCAGCCCCAGCATTTT
TRBJ2-2	.	TRBV6-5	few	CASSFQRTTGELFF	TGTGCCAGCAGTTTTCAGAGGACCACCGGGGAGCTGTTTTTT
TRBJ1-6	.	TRBV4-1	.	CASSQVMASKAYNSPLHF	TGCGCCAGCAGCCAAGTTATGGCCAGCAAGGCCTATAATTCACCCCTCCACTTT
TRBJ2-3	.	TRBV12-3/TRBV12-4	few	CASSPPLGQSTDTQYF	TGTGCCAGCAGTCCCCCCCTTGGGCAAAGCACAGATACGCAGTATTTT
TRBJ2-5	TRBD1	TRBV7-6	.	CASSLAPGQGEETQYF	TGTGCCAGCAGCTTAGCGCCTGGACAGGGGGAGGAGACCCAGTACTTC
TRBJ2-7	.	TRBV20-1	many	CSARDPLSSYEQYF	TGCAGTGCTAGAGATCCATTGAGCTCCTACGAGCAGTACTTC
TRBJ2-3	.	TRBV29-1	.	CSVEIGGTTDTQYF	TGCAGCGTTGAAATCGGTGGGACCACAGATACGCAGTATTTT
TRBJ2-5	TRBD2	TRBV6-2/TRBV6-3	many	CASSYSPSGIVTQYF	TGTGCCAGCAGTTACAGTCCTAGCGGGATCGTGACCCAGTACTTC
TRBJ1-1	.	TRBV20-1	.	CSAREQPGPSTEAFF	TGCAGTGCTAGAGAACAACCGGGACCGAGCACTGAAGCTTTCTTT
TRBJ2-5	.	TRBV4-3	.	CASSQEVTGQETQYF	TGCGCCAGCAGCCAAGAGGTCACAGGGCAAGAGACCCAGTACTTC
TRBJ2-7	TRBD2	TRBV10-3	.	CAIRTSNSWEQYF	TGTGCCATTAGGACTAGTAATAGCTGGGAGCAGTACTTC
TRBJ2-1	.	TRBV5-1	many	CASSLDGGPYNEQFF	TGCGCCAGCAGCTTGGATGGGGGCCCCTACAATGAGCAGTTCTTC
TRBJ1-5	TRBD1	TRBV2	.	CASSAGTAFNQPQHF	TGTGCCAGCAGCGCCGGGACAGCCTTCAATCAGCCCCAGCATTTT
TRBJ2-3	TRBD2	TRBV20-1	.	CSADKTSRADTQYF	TGCAGTGCTGATAAGACTAGCAGGGCAGATACGCAGTATTTT
TRBJ2-5	.	TRBV20-1	.	CSARPSGGRETQYF	TGCAGTGCTAGACCCTCGGGGGGCAGAGAGACCCAGTACTTC
TRBJ2-7	.	TRBV5-1	.	CASSLLPSDSVNEQYF	TGCGCCAGCAGCTTGCTCCCGTCGGACAGCGTCAACGAGCAGTACTTC
TRBJ2-5	TRBD1	TRBV6-5	.	CASSYSNPTGKETQYF	TGTGCCAGCAGTTACTCCAACCCGACAGGGAAGGAGACCCAGTACTTC
TRBJ2-7	TRBD1	TRBV20-1	few	CSAERTGLYEQYF	TGCAGTGCGGAAAGGACAGGGTTGTACGAGCAGTACTTC
TRBJ2-2	.	TRBV9	.	CASSPVVGLNTGELFF	TGTGCCAGCAGCCCAGTCGTCGGGCTGAACACCGGGGAGCTGTTTTTT
TRBJ1-2	TRBD1	TRBV6-1	once	CASTLTGGVGYTF	TGTGCCAGCACTCTGACAGGGGGCGTAGGCTACACCTTC
TRBJ2-5	.	TRBV28	many	CASSTRRTQYF	TGTGCCAGCAGTACACGAAGGACCCAGTACTTC
TRBJ2-3	TRBD1	TRBV20-1	many	CSARSLGGQGAADTQYF	TGCAGTGCTAGATCCTTAGGAGGGCAGGGGGCCGCAGATACGCAGTATTTT
TRBJ1-1	.	TRBV3-1	few	CASSQELGNTEAFF	TGTGCCAGCAGCCAAGAACTTGGGAACACTGAAGCTTTCTTT
TRBJ2-2	TRBD1	TRBV5-1	few	CASSSNRGGTGELFF	TGCGCCAGCAGCTCCAACAGGGGTGGCACCGGGGAGCTGTTTTTT
TRBJ2-3	.	TRBV20-1	.	CSARDQTFSTDTQYF	TGCAGTGCTAGAGATCAGACCTTTAGCACAGATACGCAGTATTTT
TRBJ1-2	.	TRBV3-1	few	CASSQDLGGSGYTF	TGTGCCAGCAGCCAAGATCTCGGAGGGTCTGGCTACACCTTC
TRBJ2-3	.	TRBV4-2	few	CASSQELDTQYF	TGTGCCAGCAGCCAAGAACTAGATACGCAGTATTTT
TRBJ2-4	.	TRBV7-2	few	CASSPSWAKNIQYF	TGTGCCAGCAGCCCGTCCTGGGCCAAAAACATTCAGTACTTC
TRBJ2-3	.	TRBV27	.	CASETQYF	TGTGCCAGCGAGACGCAGTATTTT
TRBJ2-7	TRBD1	TRBV12-3/TRBV12-4	.	CASSAGTGGEQYF	TGTGCCAGCAGTGCCGGGACAGGGGGCGAGCAGTACTTC
TRBJ2-5	.	TRBV5-6	few	CASSLVTLRVQETQYF	TGTGCCAGCAGCTTAGTCACCCTTCGTGTGCAAGAGACCCAGTACTTC
TRBJ1-4	.	TRBV4-1	.	CASSPVGRGEEKLFF	TGCGCCAGCAGCCCGGTCGGACGAGGAGAAGAAAAACTGTTTTTT
TRBJ2-5	.	TRBV4-1	many	CASSQDGLFQETQYF	TGCGCCAGCAGCCAAGATGGGCTTTTCCAAGAGACCCAGTACTTC